This T cell receptor (beta chain) came from a study of preoperative IRX-2 immunotherapy in early breast cancer. Repertoires were generated with immunoSEQ multiplex PCR, while TCRdb's copy carries only in-frame clones and drops some. The repertoire includes about 43,000 clones, just under 95% of them detected once, and 1.5% to 2% sits in the top ten. Germline V gene sequence: CDR1 MDHEN, CDR2 SYDVKM. This CDR3 spans 14 amino acids. V lost 6 bases and J lost 1; bases outside the gene matches: 5. The sample's treatment: preoperative locoregional IRX-2 cytokine immunotherapy. This phase Ib study tested locoregional IRX-2 cytokine immunotherapy given before surgery. This clone appeared a single time.

The clonotype comes from a human donor with breast cancer. V gene TRBV28 combines with J gene TRBJ2-5; 7 nucleotides match TRBD2. Sequenced material: tumor tissue, taken after IRX-2 immunotherapy. CDR3 DNA sequence: TGTGCCAGCAGGCCCCGGGGGGTCCAAGAGACCCAGTACTTC. It encodes CASRPRGVQETQYF. Drawing the rest from reference TRBV28 and TRBJ2-5, the complete variable domain is DVKVTQSSRYLVKRTGEKVFLECVQDMDHENMFWYRQDPGLGLRLIYFSYDVKMKEKGDIPEGYSVSREKKERFSLILESASTNQTSMYLCASRPRGVQETQYFGPGTRLLVL.